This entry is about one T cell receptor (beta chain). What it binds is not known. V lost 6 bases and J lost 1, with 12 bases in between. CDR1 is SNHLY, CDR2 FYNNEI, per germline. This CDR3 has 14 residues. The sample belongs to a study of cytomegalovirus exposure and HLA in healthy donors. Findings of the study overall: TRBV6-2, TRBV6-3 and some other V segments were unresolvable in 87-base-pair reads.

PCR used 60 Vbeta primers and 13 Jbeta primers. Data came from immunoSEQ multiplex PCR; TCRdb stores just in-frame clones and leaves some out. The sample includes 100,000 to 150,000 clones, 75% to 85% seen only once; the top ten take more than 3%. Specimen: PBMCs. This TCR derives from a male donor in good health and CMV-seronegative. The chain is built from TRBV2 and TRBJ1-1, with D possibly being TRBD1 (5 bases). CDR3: CASSFSQGNTEAFF. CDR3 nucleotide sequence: TGTGCCAGCAGCTTTTCCCAGGGGAACACTGAAGCTTTCTTT. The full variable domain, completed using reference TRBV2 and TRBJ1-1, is EPEVTQTPSHQVTQMGQEVILRCVPISNHLYFYWYRQILGQKVEFLVSFYNNEISEKSEIFDDQFSVERPDGSNFTLKIRSTKLEDSAMYFCASSFSQGNTEAFFGQGTRLTVV.